These T cell receptor beta chains were read from a single sample in a study of radiotherapy plus CTLA-4 blockade in lung cancer. The method was immunoSEQ multiplex PCR; TCRdb's version includes in-frame clones alone and lacks a portion of them. Among fewer than 90,000 clones, 75% to 90% were seen once, and the ten largest hold roughly 0.82%. The specimen was peripheral blood, collected from a patient treated with radiotherapy plus ipilimumab. These receptors were taken from a human donor with non-small cell lung cancer who had stable disease on radiotherapy plus ipilimumab. The CDR3 runs from the conserved cysteine through the conserved F or W. A D gene is named only where the DNA matches it firmly. Part of the rows lack a size; the others show once, few, many or a class for expanded clones.

abundance,j_gene,v_gene,d_gene,CDR3aa,CDR3nt
-,TRBJ2-3,TRBV15,TRBD2,CATSRASGQTDTQYF,TGTGCCACCAGCAGGGCTAGCGGGCAGACAGATACGCAGTATTTT
-,TRBJ2-7,TRBV6-5,-,CASSYGRRMGYEQYF,TGTGCCAGCAGTTACGGTCGTAGGATGGGCTACGAGCAGTACTTC
once,TRBJ2-2,TRBV11-2,-,CASSLSQGWAGELFF,TGTGCCAGCAGCTTAAGTCAGGGGTGGGCCGGGGAGCTGTTTTTT
few,TRBJ2-5,TRBV7-2,TRBD1,CASSTQGGVGETQYF,TGTGCCAGCAGCACACAGGGGGGAGTAGGAGAGACCCAGTACTTC
-,TRBJ2-2,TRBV2,TRBD1,CASRRQGWNTGELFF,TGTGCCAGCAGGCGACAGGGCTGGAACACCGGGGAGCTGTTTTTT
-,TRBJ1-6,TRBV7-9,-,CASSREGGYGIPLHF,TGTGCCAGCAGCCGAGAGGGAGGATATGGGATCCCCCTCCACTTT
-,TRBJ1-6,TRBV2,-,CASGGYKAQGGEPLHF,TGTGCCAGCGGGGGGTATAAGGCACAGGGCGGGGAACCCCTCCACTTT
few,TRBJ2-7,TRBV28,-,CASTRPAGDTYEQYF,TGTGCCAGCACCCGTCCCGCGGGGGACACTTACGAGCAGTACTTC
-,TRBJ1-6,TRBV6-5,-,CASRRGKSPLHF,TGTGCCTCCCGCAGGGGAAAATCACCCCTCCACTTT
-,TRBJ1-6,TRBV28,-,CASSLDNSYNSPLHF,TGTGCCAGCAGTTTAGACAACTCCTATAATTCACCCCTCCACTTT
-,TRBJ2-1,TRBV2,TRBD2,CASKAGGPSDEQFF,TGTGCCAGCAAAGCGGGGGGGCCCAGCGATGAGCAGTTCTTC
-,TRBJ2-5,TRBV7-8,-,CASSPNTGIQETQYF,TGTGCCAGCAGCCCCAACACAGGGATCCAAGAGACCCAGTACTTC
-,TRBJ1-5,TRBV27,-,CASSLWGSNQPQHF,TGTGCCAGCAGTTTATGGGGCAGCAATCAGCCCCAGCATTTT
few,TRBJ1-3,TRBV6-6,-,CASSSVLGDTIYF,-